These 28 T cell receptor beta chains were all obtained from the same sample, sequenced in a study of cytomegalovirus exposure and HLA in healthy donors. The PCR employed 60 Vbeta primers together with 13 Jbeta primers. Sequencing used immunoSEQ multiplex PCR; TCRdb keeps in-frame clones, though not all of them. Its table records approximately 120,000 clones. Specimen: PBMCs. The receptors were gathered from a woman aged 60-70 years in good health and CMV-seronegative.

This chain connects TRBV30 to TRBJ1-5; D is possibly TRBD1 (6 bases). Germline lookup yields CDR1 GTSNPN and CDR2 SVGIG (reference sequence). V was pared by 3 bases and J by 4 bases, with 10 bases between. The CDR3 is 13 amino acids. CDR3 region: CAWSYRDNQPQHF. CDR3 DNA: TGTGCCTGGAGCTACAGGGATAATCAGCCCCAGCATTTT.

The chain carries TRBV5-1 and TRBJ1-1, with TRBD1 as a possible D gene (6 bases). V was clipped by 4 bases and J by 1 base, with 14 bases between them. Germline loops: CDR1 SGHRS, CDR2 YFSETQ. The CDR3 totals 15 residues. CDR3 region: CASSATGSGNTEAFF. The CDR3 DNA is TGCGCCAGCAGCGCTACAGGGTCGGGGAACACTGAAGCTTTCTTT.

V and J are TRBV4-1 and TRBJ1-6, with TRBD1 matching 7 bases. CDR1 MGHRA and CDR2 YSYEKL come from the germline V gene. The CDR3 runs to 16 residues. V shed 2 bases, J shed 7 bases, and the junction held 8 bases outside the gene matches. CDR3 bases: TGCGCCAGCAGCCAACCAAGAAGGGGGCAGAATTCACCCCTCCACTTT. Translating gives CASSQPRRGQNSPLHF.

The genes are TRBV6-1 and TRBJ1-4; no clear D. In germline, CDR1 is MNHNS, CDR2 SASEGT. V lost 7 bases to trimming and J lost 0 bases, with 9 bases between them. The CDR3 is 14 amino acids. The CDR3 region is CASTRVATNEKLFF. The CDR3 nucleotides read TGTGCCAGCACAAGAGTTGCAACTAATGAAAAACTGTTTTTT.

The DNA of the CDR3 is TGTGCCAGTAGTCTCCGGGACAGGGGGATAGTTTCAGATACGCAGTATTTT. Protein sequence: CASSLRDRGIVSDTQYF. The J gene is TRBJ2-3, the V gene TRBV19; TRBD1 aligns across 11 bases. The germline V gene has CDR1 LNHDA and CDR2 SQIVND (reference sequence). With 5 bases clipped from V and 4 bases from J, the junction kept 11 bases outside the gene matches. CDR3 length equals 17 residues.

The CDR3 nucleotides read TGTGCCACCCACGAAGGGACTAGCATCAATGAGCAGTTCTTC. This translates into CATHEGTSINEQFF. The rearrangement uses TRBV28 and TRBJ2-1; 9 bases fit TRBD2. V lost 10 bases and J lost 6; bases outside the gene matches: 10. This CDR3 has 14 residues. CDR1 is MDHEN, CDR2 SYDVKM, per germline.

In the case of this clone: The junction differs from germline at one of its ends, possibly a read error. The sample contains more than one DNA sequence encoding this CDR3. The J gene is TRBJ1-2, the V gene TRBV10-3, with 10 nucleotides matching TRBD1. CDR1 and CDR2 (germline): ENHRY, SYGVKD. CDR3 length equals 14 residues. The CDR3 DNA reads as TGCGCCATCAGCCCGGGACAGGGGAACTATGGCTACACCTTC. It specifies CAISPGQGNYGYTF.

V gene TRBV14 combines with J gene TRBJ2-3, with 14 bases that match TRBD2. Germline V gene data show CDR1 as SGHDN and CDR2 as FVKESK. The CDR3 length is 17 residues. V dropped 2 bases and J dropped 3; count of bases not matched to a gene: 4. The CDR3 DNA follows: TGTGCCAGCAGCCAAAGGGGGACTAGCGGGAGAACAGATACGCAGTATTTT. This translates into CASSQRGTSGRTDTQYF.

The chain links TRBV2 to TRBJ1-4; D remains unclear. CDR3 length: 13 amino acids. CDR1 is SNHLY and CDR2 is FYNNEI in the germline V gene. Trimming left V 4 bases short and J 0 bases short, with 3 bases between. The CDR3 here is CASSAATNEKLFF. CDR3 DNA sequence: TGTGCCAGCAGTGCAGCAACTAATGAAAAACTGTTTTTT. The full variable domain, its missing parts supplied by reference TRBV2 and TRBJ1-4, is EPEVTQTPSHQVTQMGQEVILRCVPISNHLYFYWYRQILGQKVEFLVSFYNNEISEKSEIFDDQFSVERPDGSNFTLKIRSTKLEDSAMYFCASSAATNEKLFFGSGTQLSVL.

J is TRBJ2-6 and V is TRBV7-9; 9 bases line up with TRBD1. CDR3 size: 16 residues. V lost 5 bases and J lost 2; bases outside the gene matches: 4. Germline V gene sequence: CDR1 SEHNR, CDR2 FQNEAQ (reference sequence). This CDR3 reads CASSPTGGAGANVLTF. In nucleotides, the CDR3 is TGTGCCAGCAGCCCAACAGGGGGCGCTGGGGCCAACGTCCTGACTTTC. The full variable domain, rest sourced from reference TRBV7-9 and TRBJ2-6, is DTGVSQNPRHKITKRGQNVTFRCDPISEHNRLYWYRQTLGQGPEFLTYFQNEAQLEKSRLLSDRFSAERPKGSFSTLEIQRTEQGDSAMYLCASSPTGGAGANVLTFGAGSRLTVL.

J is TRBJ2-1 and V is TRBV6-6, with TRBD2 matching 8 bases. From germline, CDR1 is MNHNY and CDR2 SVGAGI (reference sequence). Trimming cost V 4 bases and J 10 bases; bases outside gene matches: 12. CDR3 length: 15 amino acids. CDR3 DNA sequence: TGTGCCAGCAGTTTAACGGGGGGGGGCTTCACGGAGCAGTTCTTC. Residues: CASSLTGGGFTEQFF.

The rearrangement uses TRBV15 and TRBJ2-7; perhaps TRBD1 as D (11 bases). V lost 0 bases and J lost 5, with 32 bases in between. CDR3 length: 21 residues. Germline V gene lookup returns CDR1 LNHNV and CDR2 YYDKDF (reference sequence). The CDR3 DNA reads as TGTGCCACCAGCAGAGATCCTTGGACAGGGGGCTTGGGACTAGCGCCTCACGAGCAGTACTTC. The encoded protein is CATSRDPWTGGLGLAPHEQYF.

In the case of this clone: Within the sample, other DNA sequences also encode this same CDR3. V and J are TRBV7-9 and TRBJ1-1; D may be TRBD1 (5 bases). Germline loops: CDR1 SEHNR, CDR2 FQNEAQ (reference sequence). With 5 bases removed from V and 2 bases from J, the gap between germline ends came to 9 bases. This CDR3 has 13 amino acids. CDR3 bases: TGTGCCAGCAGCCCCCAGGGAAACACTGAAGCTTTCTTT. Amino acids: CASSPQGNTEAFF.

The chain uses TRBV27 and TRBJ2-7, with D perhaps TRBD2 (5 bases). Trimming pared 6 bases from V and 0 bases from J, leaving 21 bases between. In germline, CDR1 is MNHEY, CDR2 SMNVEV (reference sequence). The CDR3 covers 17 residues. The DNA of the CDR3 is TGTGCCAGCAGAGTTCTGGGAAGCGGCGTAAGCTCCTACGAGCAGTACTTC. This gives the protein CASRVLGSGVSSYEQYF.

A note on this clone: At one of its ends the junction is not consistent with the germline gene, which may arise from a read error. The V and J genes are TRBV5-4 and TRBJ2-3; possible D gene TRBD2, 5 bases. The CDR3 spans 13 residues. Germline CDR1 reads SGHNT; CDR2 reads YYREEE (reference sequence). CDR3 sequence reads: CPSSLAGGDTQYF. The CDR3 DNA is TGTCCCAGCAGCCTAGCAGGAGGCGATACGCAGTATTTT. The full variable domain, rest sourced from reference TRBV5-4 and TRBJ2-3, is ETGVTQSPTHLIKTRGQQVTLRCSSQSGHNTVSWYQQALGQGPQFIFQYYREEENGRGNFPPRFSGLQFPNYSSELNVNALELDDSALYLCPSSLAGGDTQYFGPGTRLTVL.

The CDR3 nucleotides read TGTGCCAGTAGGTGGACAGCAACTAATGAAAAACTGTTTTTT. Its translation: CASRWTATNEKLFF. The chain recombines TRBV19 with TRBJ1-4; tentative D call: TRBD1 (6 bases). The V gene's germline CDR1 is LNHDA and CDR2 SQIVND (reference sequence). V lost 6 bases and J 0 bases, leaving 8 bases between the germline ends. This CDR3 is 14 amino acids long. Variable domain in full (rest from reference TRBV19 and TRBJ1-4): DGGITQSPKYLFRKEGQNVTLSCEQNLNHDAMYWYRQDPGQGLRLIYYSQIVNDFQKGDIAEGYSVSREKKESFPLTVTSAQKNPTAFYLCASRWTATNEKLFFGSGTQLSVL.

This chain joins TRBV5-4 and TRBJ2-5, with D perhaps TRBD1 (6 bases). This CDR3 region has 15 residues. Germline CDR1 and CDR2: SGHNT and YYREEE (reference sequence). V shed 0 bases and J shed 2 bases, with 11 bases lying between them. CDR3 protein: CASSLAFGQQETQYF. CDR3 DNA: TGTGCCAGCAGCTTGGCGTTTGGACAGCAAGAGACCCAGTACTTC.

The chain uses TRBV11-2 and TRBJ2-2, with unresolved D. The CDR3 has 13 amino acids. Trimming stripped 5 bases from V and 6 bases from J, with 10 bases between. Germline CDR1 reads SGHAT; CDR2 reads FQNNGV. The CDR3 region is CASSRSTAGELFF. The CDR3 coding sequence is TGTGCCAGCAGCCGGAGTACGGCCGGGGAGCTGTTTTTT.

The chain has TRBV19 and TRBJ1-1; the match to TRBD1 covers 10 bases. CDR3 length: 14 residues. The germline CDR1 and CDR2 sequences are LNHDA and SQIVND (reference sequence). V gave up 5 bases and J gave up 4 bases; unmatched junction bases: 4. CDR3: CASSVDRGTTEAFF. The DNA of the CDR3 is TGTGCCAGTAGTGTGGACAGGGGGACCACTGAAGCTTTCTTT.

With regard to this clone: One end of the junction is discordant with germline, which a read error may explain. This chain connects TRBV7-7 to TRBJ2-3, with a possible D match to TRBD2 (6 bases). CDR3 length: 14 residues. Germline V CDR1 and CDR2: SSHAT, FNYEAQ (reference sequence). The CDR3 is CASSLYGSGDTQYF. For the CDR3, the DNA is TGTGCTAGCAGCTTATACGGGAGTGGGGATACGCAGTATTTT.

V usage is TRBV27 and J usage is TRBJ1-1; D is possibly TRBD1 (5 bases). V lost 2 bases to trimming and J lost 5 bases, with 9 bases between them. This CDR3 spans 13 amino acids. The germline V gene has CDR1 MNHEY and CDR2 SMNVEV (reference sequence). In DNA form, the CDR3 reads TGTGCCAGCAGTTTAGGGGCCAGTACTGAAGCTTTCTTT. Translation: CASSLGASTEAFF.

The V call is TRBV19, the J call TRBJ2-2; a weak D match, TRBD2 (5 bases). Trimming took off 9 bases at V and 9 bases at J, with 11 bases between the two ends. The V gene's germline CDR1 is LNHDA and CDR2 SQIVND (reference sequence). This CDR3 is 11 amino acids long. CDR3 loop: CASAGSRELFF. The DNA for the CDR3 is TGTGCCAGCGCGGGTAGCCGGGAGCTGTTTTTT.

The rearrangement uses TRBV9 and TRBJ1-2; 9 bases are shared with TRBD1. This CDR3 has 14 amino acids. Germline assignment: CDR1 SGDLS and CDR2 YYNGEE. J lost 4 bases, V lost 3 bases, and 4 bases had no gene match. The CDR3: CASSGQGGFYGYTF. CDR3 coding DNA: TGTGCCAGCAGCGGACAGGGGGGCTTCTATGGCTACACCTTC.

V is TRBV7-9 and J is TRBJ2-5; TRBD2 might be the D (7 bases). V was cut by 7 bases and J by 2 bases, with 14 bases left in between. CDR3 length equals 14 residues. From germline, CDR1 is SEHNR and CDR2 FQNEAQ (reference sequence). This CDR3 is CASNRGGVQETQYF. For the CDR3, the DNA is TGTGCCAGCAATAGAGGGGGGGTTCAAGAGACCCAGTACTTC.

The J gene is TRBJ2-2, the V gene TRBV6-1, with a possible D match to TRBD1 (6 bases). V was pared by 5 bases and J by 0 bases, with 10 bases between. This CDR3 is built from 15 residues. Germline CDR1 is MNHNS and CDR2 is SASEGT. The CDR3 loop is CASSLGGANTGELFF. The CDR3 DNA is TGTGCCAGCAGTTTAGGGGGTGCGAACACCGGGGAGCTGTTTTTT.

The chain joins TRBV9 to TRBJ2-1, with D possibly TRBD1 on 6 matching bases. The CDR3 length is 15 residues. V dropped 5 bases and J dropped 5 bases, with 17 bases sitting between them. CDR1 is SGDLS and CDR2 is YYNGEE in the germline V gene. The chain's CDR3 is CASRGSGTKDNEQFF. DNA of the CDR3: TGTGCCAGCAGAGGGAGTGGGACAAAGGACAATGAGCAGTTCTTC.

The chain is built from TRBV11-2 and TRBJ2-3; D not certain. The CDR3 consists of 12 residues. V was shortened by 5 bases and J by 6 bases, with 9 bases between the two germline ends. Germline values: CDR1 SGHAT, CDR2 FQNNGV. CDR3 loop: CASSPTLDTQYF. The CDR3 coding sequence is TGTGCCAGCAGCCCAACTCTGGATACGCAGTATTTT.

The CDR3 spells CASSPLTVDEQYF. The CDR3 region has the DNA TGTGCCAGCTCACCACTGACAGTCGACGAGCAGTACTTC. The chain carries TRBV18 and TRBJ2-7; the D gene is possibly TRBD1 (5 bases). This CDR3 comprises 13 residues. The germline CDR1 and CDR2 sequences are KGHSH and LQKENI. V was pared by 1 base and J by 5 bases, with 9 bases between.